Below, 4 T cell receptor beta chains from the same sample are listed, as sequenced in a study of CD8+ T cells in alopecia areata. RNA, once extracted, was reverse transcribed into cDNA for use as the sequencing template. Method: immunoSEQ multiplex PCR; TCRdb's copy keeps in-frame clones and lacks some. The repertoire holds 30,000 to 45,000 clones, with 45% to 70% as singletons. CD4+ cells of roughly five patients were further sorted as CD25+CD127-. Material for sequencing was CD4+ Tregs sorted from blood. The receptors originated from a human donor with alopecia areata.

In this sample, this clone turned up a few times. The chain is built from TRBV7-2 and TRBJ2-5; 8 bases line up with TRBD2. The CDR3 consists of 16 residues. The germline V gene has CDR1 SGHTA and CDR2 FQGNSA. Trimming removed 4 bases from V and 2 bases from J; junction bases left unmatched: 9. The CDR3 region has the DNA TGTGCCAGCAGCTCCCAAGGACTAGCAGATCAAGAGACCCAGTACTTC. The encoded protein is CASSSQGLADQETQYF.

This clone was recorded a few times. The chain is built from TRBV7-9 and TRBJ1-1, with a weak D call TRBD1 (5 bases). The CDR3 loop spans 13 amino acids. The V and J ends lost 5 bases and 6 bases respectively, with 13 bases between them. Germline V lookup: CDR1 SEHNR, CDR2 FQNEAQ (reference sequence). The CDR3 DNA reads TGTGCCAGCAGCCAAAGGCAGGGATCTGAAGCTTTCTTT. Translating gives CASSQRQGSEAFF.

The chain employs TRBV28 and TRBJ1-5, with a tentative D call TRBD1 (5 bases). Deletions cut 3 bases from V and 6 bases from J, with 21 bases between. Germline V CDR1 and CDR2: MDHEN, SYDVKM. This CDR3 spans 17 amino acids. The CDR3 loop reads CASSFPGNRLPGQPQHF. CDR3 in DNA: TGTGCCAGCAGTTTCCCGGGGAACAGGTTACCGGGTCAGCCCCAGCATTTT. Full variable domain (missing parts from reference TRBV28 and TRBJ1-5): DVKVTQSSRYLVKRTGEKVFLECVQDMDHENMFWYRQDPGLGLRLIYFSYDVKMKEKGDIPEGYSVSREKKERFSLILESASTNQTSMYLCASSFPGNRLPGQPQHFGDGTRLSIL.

This clone was counted only a few times. The chain recombines TRBV7-2 with TRBJ2-7; no clear D gene. V was pared by 0 bases and J by 2 bases, with 11 bases between. CDR1 and CDR2 from the germline V gene are SGHTA and FQGNSA. This CDR3 region has 15 residues. This CDR3 is CASSLAGTATYEQYF. CDR3 in DNA: TGTGCCAGCAGCTTAGCGGGTACAGCGACCTACGAGCAGTACTTC.